This TCR beta chain was identified during a study of T cell responses to AZD1222 COVID-19 vaccine. Notes on the study in general: Donors in the cohort were predominantly white British and more often female, and clonal diversity was possibly underestimated. Increases in Spike-specific TCR breadth and depth were seen after two AZD1222 doses. Vaccine-associated CD4 TCRs ranged over spike, dominating at 160-218 and 743-854.

Libraries were prepared by immunoSEQ multiplex PCR; TCRdb keeps only in-frame clonotypes and omits some of them. The table has 150,000 to 200,000 clones, roughly 90% seen once; the top ten hold 1.1% to 1.5%. The sample holds one count of this clone. Antigen specificity is unknown. V shed 1 base and J shed 9 bases, with 10 bases lying between them. Germline V gene sequence: CDR1 SGHVS, CDR2 FNYEAQ. This CDR3 has 13 amino acids. The sequence was collected from an adult in good health. Specimen: peripheral blood, collected on day 0 of AZD1222 vaccination. The chain recombines TRBV7-6 with TRBJ2-1, with D perhaps TRBD2 (6 bases). The CDR3 here is CASSLGVGGEQFF. CDR3 nucleotides: TGTGCCAGCAGCTTAGGTGTCGGGGGTGAGCAGTTCTTC.